This section outlines one T cell receptor beta chain sequence together with its context. Antigen: not known. Germline CDR1 SGDLS, CDR2 YYNGEE. V lost 0 bases to trimming and J lost 5 bases; unmatched junction nucleotides: 6. The CDR3 is 15 residues long. Assay used: immunoSEQ multiplex PCR; TCRdb lists only in-frame clones, some missing. The sample includes some 4,000 clones, roughly 72% of them seen just once. This entry comes from a study of CD4+ T cells in melanoma. Whole-study findings and limits: Diverse differentiation states were reported for melanoma neoantigen-specific CD4+ T cells.

The sample consisted of tumor tissue. The clonotype originates from a human donor with melanoma. The chain recombines TRBV9 with TRBJ1-1; 8 bases agree with TRBD1. The CDR3 protein is CASSVEPGGRTEAFF. In DNA, the CDR3 is TGTGCCAGCAGCGTAGAGCCAGGGGGCCGAACTGAAGCTTTCTTT.